This is a list of T cell receptor beta chains from one sample in a study of regulatory T cells in long-lasting Graves disease. TCRdb ran MiXCR on the multiplex PCR reads and lists one entry per CDR3 protein. The sample records roughly 700,000 distinct CDR3 sequences, 30% being singletons. The starting material was peripheral blood mononuclear cells (PBMCs), obtained when the disease was refractory, from a patient treated with antithyroid drugs. The receptors stem from a female donor with Graves disease. Both conserved end residues are part of each CDR3. D genes are given only for firm matches. Size tells how often a clone was seen (once, few, many) or the class of an expanded clone, and some rows leave it out.

j_call d_call v_call clone_size cdr3_nt cdr3_aa
TRBJ1-1 - TRBV20-1 - TGCAGTGCTTCCCCGGCGGGTGCGAACACTGAAGCTTTCTTT CSASPAGANTEAFF
TRBJ2-7 - TRBV18 - TGTGCCAGCTCACCACTAGGACAGCGCTACGAGCAGTACTTC CASSPLGQRYEQYF
TRBJ2-7 TRBD2 TRBV18 - TGTGCCAGCTCACCACCCACGTCTAGCGGGAGGAGCTACGAGCAGTACTTC CASSPPTSSGRSYEQYF
TRBJ2-7 TRBD1 TRBV28 many TGTGCCAGCAGTTGGCAGGGGGTCAGCTACGAGCAGTACTTC CASSWQGVSYEQYF
TRBJ1-5 - TRBV6-9 - TGTGCCAGCAGTTACTCAGGGCGGGGGCCCCAGCATTTT CASSYSGRGPQHF
TRBJ2-3 - TRBV2 - TGTGCCAGCAGCAAGGACAGAGTCACAGATACGCAGTATTTT CASSKDRVTDTQYF
TRBJ1-5 - TRBV11-2 few TGTGCCAGCAGCTCCGGGACTTTCGGAGGGGATCAGCCCCAGCATTTT CASSSGTFGGDQPQHF
TRBJ2-2 TRBD1 TRBV20-1 few TGCAGTGCTAGACCTTGGGGACAGGTGACGAACACCGGGGAGCTGTTTTTT CSARPWGQVTNTGELFF
TRBJ2-1 TRBD2 TRBV3-1 few TGTGCCAGCAGCCAAGGACTAGCGCCTACAATAAGTGAGCAGTTCTTC CASSQGLAPTISEQFF
TRBJ1-4 - TRBV4-1 - TGCGCCAGCAGCCAAGAGTCAGGGACGGAAGAAAAACTGTTTTTT CASSQESGTEEKLFF
TRBJ1-1 - TRBV5-1 - TGCGCCAGCATCGCGGAACCTGCCATGAACACTGAAGCTTTCTTT CASIAEPAMNTEAFF
TRBJ1-1 TRBD1 TRBV28 - TGTGCCACGAGGTCGGGACAGGGCATGAACACTGAAGCTTTCTTT CATRSGQGMNTEAFF
TRBJ2-7 - TRBV6-1 many TGTGCCAGCTCAAACGGGGCCAGTGTTTTCGCCGAGCAGTACTTC CASSNGASVFAEQYF
TRBJ2-3 TRBD2 TRBV7-3 once TGTGCCAGCAGCTTACTAGCGGGAGAGGTAGATACGCAGTATTTT CASSLLAGEVDTQYF
TRBJ2-7 TRBD2 TRBV5-1 few TGCGCCAGCAGCTTGGCCAGAAGCGGGGGTAGGAATCGCGAGCAGTACTTC CASSLARSGGRNREQYF
TRBJ2-7 TRBD1 TRBV28 - TGTGCCAGCACACGCCGGGACAGCTGCGAGCAGTACTTC CASTRRDSCEQYF
TRBJ1-2 - TRBV6-1 few TGTGCCAGCAGTGATTTGGGTCGGTTAAATGGCTACACCTTC CASSDLGRLNGYTF
TRBJ1-4 TRBD1 TRBV29-1 - TGCAGCGTTGCTTGGACAGGCAATAATGAAAAACTGTTTTTT CSVAWTGNNEKLFF
TRBJ1-2 - TRBV6-1 few TGTGCCAGCAGGCGAGCCGGGACCGCCGAAAACTATGGCTACACCTTC CASRRAGTAENYGYTF
TRBJ1-1 - TRBV20-1 - TGCAGTGCTAGGGACCGCCCCTTGGGCACTGAAGCTTTCTTT CSARDRPLGTEAFF
TRBJ2-7 TRBD2 TRBV12-3/TRBV12-4 many TGTGCCAGCAGTTTAATTTCGCGGCGGGAGGTGGGCGAGCAGTACTTC CASSLISRREVGEQYF
TRBJ1-2 - TRBV6-2/TRBV6-3 - TGTGCCAGCAGCCAGCGGGGGGAAGGCTACACCTTC CASSQRGEGYTF
TRBJ1-4 - TRBV7-6 few TGTGCCAGCAGCGGAGCGTCAGGGAAGGGAGAAAAACTGTTTTTT CASSGASGKGEKLFF
TRBJ2-5 - TRBV5-5 few TGTGCCAGCAGCTTCTGGCCCTTCCAAGAGACCCAGTACTTC CASSFWPFQETQYF
TRBJ2-7 - TRBV2 many TGTGCCAGTACTCTTGGGTTTGTGGACGAGCAGTACTTC CASTLGFVDEQYF
TRBJ1-6 - TRBV7-9 - TGTGCCAGCAGCCGAGACAGTGATAATTCACCCCTCCACTTT CASSRDSDNSPLHF
TRBJ2-4 - TRBV12-3/TRBV12-4 many TGTGCCAGCAGCCCCGCTACAGGGTTAAACATTCAGTACTTC CASSPATGLNIQYF
TRBJ1-1 - TRBV7-9 many TGTGCCAGCAGTTTAGCCAGGGGACGTACTGAAGCTTTCTTT CASSLARGRTEAFF
TRBJ1-3 - TRBV11-2 few TGTGCCTCGAACAGGGAGTCTGGAAACACCATATATTTT CASNRESGNTIYF
TRBJ2-5 TRBD2 TRBV5-1 - TGCGCCAGCAGCTACACTAGCGGGATCAAGGCAGAGACCCAGTACTTC CASSYTSGIKAETQYF
TRBJ1-5 - TRBV19 - TGTGCCAGTTGGCCCCGTGGGGGCGAGAGCAATCAGCCCCAGCATTTT CASWPRGGESNQPQHF
TRBJ2-7 TRBD1 TRBV6-1 few TGTGCCAGCAGTACCCGGACAGGGGACTACGAGCAGTACTTC CASSTRTGDYEQYF
TRBJ1-6 TRBD1 TRBV28 many TGTGCCAGCAGTTCAGGACAGGGAGGTTCACCCCTCCACTTT CASSSGQGGSPLHF
TRBJ2-7 - TRBV7-9 - TGTGCCAGCGGAGGTCTCTACGAGCAGTACTTC CASGGLYEQYF
TRBJ2-7 TRBD2 TRBV20-1 few TGCAGTGCCACCGGCGGGGGTTCTGAAGTCTACGAGCAGTACTTC CSATGGGSEVYEQYF
TRBJ2-7 TRBD2 TRBV3-1 - TGTGCCAGCAGCCGGGGCTCTAGCGGGAGGGCCTACGAGCAGTACTTC CASSRGSSGRAYEQYF
TRBJ2-5 TRBD2 TRBV20-1 - TGCAGTGCTAGCGGACTAGTGGGGGAGACCCAGTACTTC CSASGLVGETQYF
TRBJ2-7 TRBD2 TRBV11-2 - TGTGCCAGCAGCTTAGAAGCGGGAGGCCACTCCTACGAGCAGTACTTC CASSLEAGGHSYEQYF
TRBJ2-7 TRBD2 TRBV9 few TGTGCCAGCAGCAAAAGGGACATCCTGGGACTAGCGGACGAGCAGTACTTC CASSKRDILGLADEQYF
TRBJ2-7 - TRBV6-1 few TGTGCCAGCAGTGACTCAGGGGCTCTGGGCTCCGAGCAGTACTTC CASSDSGALGSEQYF
TRBJ1-5 - TRBV6-1 few TGTGCCAGCACCATAAACTATAGCAATCAGCCCCAGCATTTT CASTINYSNQPQHF
TRBJ1-4 - TRBV13 - TGTGCCAGCGGGGACGGGACGACTGCAACTAATGAAAAACTGTTTTTT CASGDGTTATNEKLFF
TRBJ1-2 TRBD1 TRBV5-4 - TGTGCCAGCACCCGGACAGGAAGAAACTATGGCTACACCTTC CASTRTGRNYGYTF
TRBJ2-7 - TRBV6-1 many TGTGCCAGCAGTCCTAACGGTGCAGAGACGGAAGAGCAGTACTTC CASSPNGAETEEQYF
TRBJ1-6 - TRBV19 - TGTGCCAGCGCGGGGACGAGCTCCTATAATTCACCCCTCCACTTT CASAGTSSYNSPLHF
TRBJ1-2 TRBD1 TRBV12-5 few TGTGCTAGTGGAACCCCGGCGGGGAGGGGGCGAGATGGCTACACCTTC CASGTPAGRGRDGYTF
TRBJ1-2 - TRBV27 few TGTGCCAGCAGTTTAGGGGGACTCGCAACCCCTGGCTACACCTTC CASSLGGLATPGYTF
TRBJ1-2 TRBD1 TRBV20-1 few TGCAGTGCCTGGGACAGCTATGGCTACACCTTC CSAWDSYGYTF
TRBJ1-2 TRBD1 TRBV28 few TGTGCCAGCAGTTCTGGACAGGGGGACTTCTATGGCTACACCTTC CASSSGQGDFYGYTF